Sequencing of this TCR beta chain was carried out in a study of PD-L1 blockade in urothelial cancer. The overall study: Every 3 weeks, patients received intravenous atezolizumab 1,200 mg, beginning 2014. Per blood sample, T cells had a median of roughly 150,000.

The germline V gene has CDR1 MNHEY and CDR2 SVGAGI. Trimming removed 0 bases from V and 7 bases from J; junction bases left unmatched: 5. CDR3 length: 14 amino acids. This clone was counted once. Profiled with immunoSEQ multiplex PCR; TCRdb holds only in-frame clones, not every one. The sample carries approximately 70,000 clones, approximately 88% recorded once. The TCR comes from a man between 60 and 70 years old with urothelial cancer. Sample: PBMCs, taken around atezolizumab (anti-PD-L1) treatment. The chain is built from TRBV6-5 and TRBJ2-5; 7 bases align to TRBD1. The CDR3 loop reads CASSYSQGTGTQYF. The CDR3 DNA reads TGTGCCAGCAGTTACTCACAGGGGACGGGGACCCAGTACTTC.